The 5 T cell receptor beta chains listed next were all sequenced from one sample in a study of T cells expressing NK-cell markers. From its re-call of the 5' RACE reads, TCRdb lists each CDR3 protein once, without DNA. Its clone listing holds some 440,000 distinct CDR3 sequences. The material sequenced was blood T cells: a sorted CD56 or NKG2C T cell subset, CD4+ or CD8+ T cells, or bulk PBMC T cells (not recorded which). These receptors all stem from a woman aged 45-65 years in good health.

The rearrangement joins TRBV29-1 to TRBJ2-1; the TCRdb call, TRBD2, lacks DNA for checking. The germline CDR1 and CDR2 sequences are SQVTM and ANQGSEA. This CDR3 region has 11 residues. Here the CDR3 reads CSVVLAGKQFF.

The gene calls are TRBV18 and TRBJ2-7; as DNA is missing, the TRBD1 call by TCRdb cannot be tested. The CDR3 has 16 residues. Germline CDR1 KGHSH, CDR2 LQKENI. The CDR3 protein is CASSPNGTQRSYEQYF.

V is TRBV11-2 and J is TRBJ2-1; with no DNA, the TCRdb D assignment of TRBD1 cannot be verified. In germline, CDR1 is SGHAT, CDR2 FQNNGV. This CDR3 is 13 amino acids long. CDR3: CASSRTTALEQFF.

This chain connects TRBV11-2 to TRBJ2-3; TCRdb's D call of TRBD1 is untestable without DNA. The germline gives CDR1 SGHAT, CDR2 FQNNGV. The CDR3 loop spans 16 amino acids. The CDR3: CASSLMGGRGTDTQYF.

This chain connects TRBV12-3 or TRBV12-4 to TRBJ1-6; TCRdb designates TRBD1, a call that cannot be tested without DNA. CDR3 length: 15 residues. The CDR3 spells CASNRQGSYNSPLHF.